This entry lists 21 T cell receptor beta chains sequenced from one sample in a study of blood T cell repertoires in COVID-19. Produced via immunoSEQ multiplex PCR; TCRdb's table is partial and in-frame only. Of about 180,000 clones listed, approximately 83% are singletons. The material sequenced was peripheral blood. These receptor sequences come from a man between 60 and 75 years old with acute or convalescent COVID-19.

The V gene is TRBV3-1 (or the pseudogene TRBV3-2), the J gene TRBJ2-5, with D possibly TRBD2 on 6 matching bases. Per the germline V gene, CDR1 is LGHDT and CDR2 is YNNKEL (reference sequence). Trimming removed 4 bases at V and 5 bases at J, with 11 bases between. The CDR3 extends over 13 amino acids. Here the CDR3 reads CASSPSRGETQYF. The CDR3 DNA reads as TGTGCCAGCAGCCCGTCTCGGGGGGAGACCCAGTACTTC.

This chain uses TRBV27 with TRBJ2-7; maybe TRBD2 (5 bases). There are 14 residues in the CDR3. V lost 2 bases and J lost 4, with 12 bases in between. Germline V gives CDR1 MNHEY, CDR2 SMNVEV (reference sequence). CDR3 sequence: CASSLEGRGYEQYF. The CDR3 nucleotides are TGTGCCAGCAGTTTAGAGGGAAGAGGTTACGAGCAGTACTTC.

This sequence joins TRBV28 and TRBJ1-1, with D perhaps TRBD1 (5 bases). V was pared by 7 bases and J by 0 bases, with 18 bases between. The germline V gene has CDR1 MDHEN and CDR2 SYDVKM. CDR3 length: 16 amino acids. Written as DNA, the CDR3 is TGTGCCAGCACGCATCTTAACGCAGGGTTGAACACTGAAGCTTTCTTT. Its translation is CASTHLNAGLNTEAFF.

V and J are TRBV19 and TRBJ1-4; maybe TRBD1 (5 bases). The CDR3 covers 14 residues. The V gene's germline CDR1 is LNHDA and CDR2 SQIVND (reference sequence). The V gene lost 3 bases and the J gene lost 2 bases, with 7 bases spanning the gap. This CDR3 reads CASSIGGTNEKLFF. CDR3 nucleotide sequence: TGTGCCAGTAGTATCGGGGGGACTAATGAAAAACTGTTTTTT.

The rearrangement joins TRBV6-1 to TRBJ1-3; 8 bases fit TRBD1. The CDR3 loop spans 18 amino acids. Germline-derived CDR1 and CDR2 are MNHNS and SASEGT. The V segment lost 2 bases and the J segment 2 bases; nucleotides outside the gene matches: 11. In nucleotides, the CDR3 is TGTGCCAGCAGTGAACGGGGAGTCGGACAGGGCGCTGGAAACACCATATATTTT. Translated: CASSERGVGQGAGNTIYF.

The gene calls are TRBV5-1 and TRBJ1-5; weak D call: TRBD1 (5 bases). The ends were cut back, 4 bases at V and 9 bases at J, with 14 bases in the middle. CDR1 and CDR2 (germline): SGHRS, YFSETQ. This CDR3 contains 13 residues. The CDR3, as DNA: TGCGCCAGCAGCCCTACGGGGGGTTCGCCCCAGCATTTT. Translation gives CASSPTGGSPQHF.

This clone was seen just once. V and J are TRBV27 and TRBJ1-6; D is perhaps TRBD1 (6 bases). Germline CDR1 MNHEY, CDR2 SMNVEV (reference sequence). The V end lost 3 bases, the J end lost 10 bases, and 13 bases lay between the germline ends. The CDR3 length is 14 residues. CDR3 DNA: TGTGCCAGCAGTTTTCAGGGGTTTCGGTCACCCCTCCACTTT. Translating it yields CASSFQGFRSPLHF.

This clone was detected only once. The chain links TRBV7-2 to TRBJ1-2; TRBD1 agrees at 8 bases. The germline gives CDR1 SGHTA, CDR2 FQGNSA. J gave up 7 bases and V 0 bases, and 10 bases lay outside the gene matches. The CDR3 consists of 16 residues. The CDR3 sequence is CASSLARAGGKGGYTF. The CDR3 DNA is TGTGCCAGCAGCTTAGCGAGGGCAGGGGGCAAGGGTGGCTACACCTTC. Based on the CDR3 plus reference TRBV7-2 and TRBJ1-2, the full variable domain is GAGVSQSPSNKVTEKGKDVELRCDPISGHTALYWYRQSLGQGLEFLIYFQGNSAPDKSGLPSDRFSAERTGGSVSTLTIQRTQQEDSAVYLCASSLARAGGKGGYTFGSGTRLTVV.

The rearrangement joins TRBV4-1 to TRBJ2-1; D may be TRBD2 (6 bases). Germline V gene data show CDR1 as MGHRA and CDR2 as YSYEKL. This CDR3 is 15 amino acids long. V dropped 0 bases and J dropped 8 bases, with 14 bases sitting between them. CDR3 nucleotides: TGCGCCAGCAGCCAAGATGTCGGGGCTAGCGATGAGCAGTTCTTC. This gives the protein CASSQDVGASDEQFF.

The rearrangement uses TRBV10-3 and TRBJ2-1, with D maybe TRBD2 (5 bases). Per germline, CDR1 ENHRY and CDR2 SYGVKD. V dropped 10 bases and J dropped 7 bases, with 20 bases sitting between them. CDR3 size: 14 residues. For the CDR3, the DNA is TGTGCCACCCCGAGGCGGAAGAGAGGGAATGAGCAGTTCTTC. Its translation is CATPRRKRGNEQFF.

The J gene is TRBJ2-3, the V gene TRBV9; 9 nucleotides match TRBD2. Losses at the gene ends were 4 bases for V and 3 bases for J; bases not matched to a gene: 9. The CDR3 has 16 amino acids. Germline V gives CDR1 SGDLS, CDR2 YYNGEE. CDR3 sequence reads: CASSPSSGSGTDTQYF. The CDR3 bases are TGTGCCAGCAGCCCGAGTAGCGGGAGTGGGACAGATACGCAGTATTTT.

The count of this clone is one. The chain employs TRBV6-4 and TRBJ2-1; TRBD2 agrees at 10 bases. In germline, CDR1 is MRHNA, CDR2 SNTAGT. There are 15 residues in the CDR3. Trimming removed 4 bases from V and 10 bases from J; junction bases left unmatched: 10. CDR3 residues: CASSGTSGPANEQFF. CDR3 in DNA: TGTGCCAGCAGTGGGACTAGCGGACCCGCGAACGAGCAGTTCTTC.

The V call is TRBV7-2, the J call TRBJ2-7; 7 nucleotides match TRBD2. Germline CDR1 and CDR2: SGHTA and FQGNSA. The length of the CDR3 is 13 residues. Trimming took 10 bases from V and 6 from J; bases not matched to a gene: 12. CDR3 protein: CATSRDYSGEQYF. CDR3 DNA sequence: TGTGCCACTTCCCGGGACTACTCGGGCGAGCAGTACTTC.

The CDR3 nucleotides read TGTGCCAGTAGTATACGGGTACGGGATTCACCCCTCCACTTT. The encoded protein is CASSIRVRDSPLHF. The gene calls are TRBV19 and TRBJ1-6; D unclear. Germline V gene data show CDR1 as LNHDA and CDR2 as SQIVND (reference sequence). Trimming removed 2 bases at V and 8 bases at J, with 10 bases between. The length of the CDR3 is 14 residues.

This clone was picked up a small number of times. This sequence joins TRBV25-1 and TRBJ2-1; 7 bases agree with TRBD1. CDR3 size: 18 residues. Trimming at V came to 0 bases and at J to 2 bases, leaving 10 bases not matched to a gene. The germline gives CDR1 MGHDK, CDR2 SYGVNS. Here the CDR3 reads CASSEYQGVARAYNEQFF. DNA for the CDR3: TGTGCCAGCAGTGAATATCAGGGGGTCGCCAGGGCCTACAATGAGCAGTTCTTC.

This clone was seen just once. The J gene is TRBJ2-1, the V gene TRBV5-1; a weak D match, TRBD2 (6 bases). Between the trimmed V and J ends, which lost 4 bases and 4 bases, there was a span of 21 bases. Germline-derived CDR1 and CDR2 are SGHRS and YFSETQ. The CDR3 is 17 amino acids. Written as DNA, the CDR3 is TGCGCCAGCAGCCCTTATGGTGGGGCTAGCGCTTACAATGAGCAGTTCTTC. It specifies CASSPYGGASAYNEQFF.

V and J are TRBV5-4 and TRBJ2-3; D gene ambiguous. Germline V gene data show CDR1 as SGHNT and CDR2 as YYREEE (reference sequence). This CDR3 comprises 17 residues. With 3 bases removed from V and 4 bases from J, the gap between germline ends came to 21 bases. The CDR3 here is CASSSGSRGLIADTQYF. The CDR3 DNA sequence: TGTGCCAGCAGCTCCGGGTCCCGAGGCCTCATCGCAGATACGCAGTATTTT.

This clone occurred once. The chain couples TRBV5-1 to TRBJ1-6; 7 bases match TRBD1. With V trimmed by 5 bases and J by 6 bases, 8 bases remained unmatched. The CDR3 loop spans 15 amino acids. Germline V gene lookup returns CDR1 SGHRS and CDR2 YFSETQ. The chain's CDR3 is CASRKRTGSNSPLHF. The CDR3 DNA reads TGCGCCAGCAGAAAGCGGACAGGCTCTAATTCACCCCTCCACTTT.

This CDR3 reads CASRRGTQYF. The CDR3 nucleotides read TGTGCCAGCAGGCGTGGGACCCAGTACTTC. The chain links TRBV28 to TRBJ2-5; no definite D call. V lost 6 bases, J lost 7 bases, and 6 bases lay in between. Germline values: CDR1 MDHEN, CDR2 SYDVKM. This CDR3 has 10 amino acids. Supplemented by reference TRBV28 and TRBJ2-5, the full variable domain reads DVKVTQSSRYLVKRTGEKVFLECVQDMDHENMFWYRQDPGLGLRLIYFSYDVKMKEKGDIPEGYSVSREKKERFSLILESASTNQTSMYLCASRRGTQYFGPGTRLLVL.

There are a few counts of this clone. The gene calls are TRBV28 and TRBJ1-1; D perhaps matches TRBD1 (5 bases). Per germline, CDR1 MDHEN and CDR2 SYDVKM. Trimming stripped 10 bases from V and 6 bases from J, with 15 bases between. This CDR3 region has 12 residues. The CDR3: CATSRGRAEAFF. CDR3 in DNA: TGTGCCACCTCGCGGGGACGGGCTGAAGCTTTCTTT.

The V and J genes are TRBV14 and TRBJ1-2; 8 nucleotides line up with TRBD1. This CDR3 spans 13 amino acids. Per germline, CDR1 SGHDN and CDR2 FVKESK. With V trimmed by 6 bases and J by 7 bases, 7 bases remained unmatched. This CDR3 is CASRRTGTAGYTF. The CDR3 coding sequence is TGTGCCAGCAGGCGGACAGGGACCGCTGGCTACACCTTC.